This entry lists 10 T cell receptor beta chains sequenced from one sample in a study of shared clonotypes between healthy human individuals (TCRdb year 2020). CD8 naive samples were CD45RO-negative cells positively selected for CCR7, giving a CD45RA+CCR7+ population that excluded TemRA cells. The method was the immunoSEQ multiplex PCR assay. Imported from immuneACCESS, the table was reduced by TCRdb to in-frame sequences with V and J called. These copies leave out some clones; in studies compared against another copy, an unresolved V gene accounts for under half, and the cause of the remainder is not known. This sample holds just over 2,000,000 clones; 85% to 95% were observed only once. The ten biggest clones cover 0.9% to 1.4% of the sample. The specimen was naive CD8+ T cells sorted from blood. The sample's cell subset or site label, decoded: CD45RA+CCR7+. Receptor source: a man younger than 35 in good health.

A few counts support this clone. Other DNA sequences in the sample encode the same CDR3. The rearrangement joins TRBV9 to TRBJ2-1; D is possibly TRBD2 (5 bases). V lost 4 bases, J lost 10 bases, and 15 bases lay in between. The CDR3 spans 13 residues. Germline V gene lookup returns CDR1 SGDLS and CDR2 YYNGEE. CDR3 amino acids: CASSPSTSNEQFF. In DNA, the CDR3 is TGTGCCAGCAGCCCTAGCACTAGTAACGAGCAGTTCTTC.

V gene TRBV18 combines with J gene TRBJ1-1, with 7 bases fitting TRBD1. The germline gives CDR1 KGHSH, CDR2 LQKENI. The CDR3 runs 12 residues. The V segment lost 5 bases and the J segment 6 bases; nucleotides outside the gene matches: 3. The CDR3 DNA reads TGTGCCAGCTCAACGACAGGGTCTGAAGCTTTCTTT. Translated, it gives CASSTTGSEAFF. Together with reference TRBV18 and TRBJ1-1, the CDR3 gives the full variable domain: NAGVMQNPRHLVRRRGQEARLRCSPMKGHSHVYWYRQLPEEGLKFMVYLQKENIIDESGMPKERFSAEFPKEGPSILRIQQVVRGDSAAYFCASSTTGSEAFFGQGTRLTVV.

The rearrangement uses TRBV6-6 and TRBJ1-1; D is perhaps TRBD1 (6 bases). V was pared by 2 bases and J by 5 bases, with 12 bases between. The CDR3 is 14 amino acids. Per germline, CDR1 MNHNY and CDR2 SVGAGI (reference sequence). CDR3 nucleotides: TGTGCCAGCAGTTACACTCAGGGGAATACTGAAGCTTTCTTT. Residues: CASSYTQGNTEAFF.

The chain couples TRBV4-3 to TRBJ1-3; possibly TRBD1 for D (5 bases). Germline V gene data show CDR1 as LGHNA and CDR2 as YSLEER. V lost 0 bases, J lost 4 bases, and 16 bases lay in between. CDR3 length: 17 amino acids. The CDR3 DNA follows: TGCGCCAGCAGCCAAGATCGAGAGGGGCCGGAAGGAAACACCATATATTTT. Its translation is CASSQDREGPEGNTIYF.

The CDR3, as DNA: TGTGCCAGCAGCACCACAGTCGAGGAAGACCCATATAGCAATCAGCCCCAGCATTTT. Translated, it gives CASSTTVEEDPYSNQPQHF. The chain uses TRBV28 and TRBJ1-5; D is ambiguous. The CDR3 loop spans 19 amino acids. Germline loops: CDR1 MDHEN, CDR2 SYDVKM. The ends were cut back, 6 bases at V and 0 bases at J, with 24 bases in the middle.

The chain recombines TRBV2 with TRBJ1-1; D perhaps matches TRBD1 (5 bases). In germline, CDR1 is SNHLY, CDR2 FYNNEI. CDR3 size: 13 residues. Deletions cut 11 bases from V and 1 base from J, with 14 bases between. The CDR3 sequence is CAWGWSSNTEAFF. The CDR3 DNA sequence: TGTGCCTGGGGGTGGTCTTCGAACACTGAAGCTTTCTTT.

V usage is TRBV7-9 and J usage is TRBJ2-7, with 8 bases that match TRBD1. Trimming took 5 bases from V and 1 from J; bases not matched to a gene: 7. Germline V gene sequence: CDR1 SEHNR, CDR2 FQNEAQ (reference sequence). The CDR3 has 15 residues. The DNA of the CDR3 is TGTGCCAGCAGCACGGCGGGACAGGAGTCCTACGAGCAGTACTTC. It specifies CASSTAGQESYEQYF.

V usage is TRBV30 and J usage is TRBJ1-1; D is undetermined. Germline V CDR1 and CDR2: GTSNPN, SVGIG (reference sequence). V gave up 8 bases and J gave up 6 bases, with 13 bases separating them. The CDR3 runs to 11 residues. CDR3 DNA: TGTGCCGGACTATGGAGGGCTGAAGCTTTCTTT. Its translation is CAGLWRAEAFF.

The CDR3 loop is CASSDPGQGDEQYF. The CDR3 region has the DNA TGCGCCAGCAGTGATCCGGGACAGGGTGACGAGCAGTACTTC. This chain joins TRBV10-2 and TRBJ2-7; 9 bases map to TRBD1. The CDR3 has 14 amino acids. The germline V gene encodes CDR1 WSHSY and CDR2 SAAADI. V lost 3 bases to trimming and J lost 5 bases; unmatched junction nucleotides: 5.

V is TRBV18 and J is TRBJ2-1; 10 nucleotides align to TRBD2. This CDR3 contains 15 residues. Trimming took 4 bases from V and 5 from J; bases not matched to a gene: 5. CDR1 and CDR2 (germline): KGHSH, LQKENI. For the CDR3, the DNA is TGTGCCAGCTCACTCTCCGGGACTAGCGACAATGAGCAGTTCTTC. Protein: CASSLSGTSDNEQFF. The whole variable domain, remainder taken from reference TRBV18 and TRBJ2-1, is NAGVMQNPRHLVRRRGQEARLRCSPMKGHSHVYWYRQLPEEGLKFMVYLQKENIIDESGMPKERFSAEFPKEGPSILRIQQVVRGDSAAYFCASSLSGTSDNEQFFGPGTRLTVL.